The clone carrying this TCR beta chain has at least ten counts. Its antigen is undetermined. The ends were cut back, 8 bases at V and 4 bases at J, with 12 bases in the middle. This CDR3 has 13 amino acids. This sample is part of a study of T-cell reconstitution after alpha-beta-depleted transplantation in children. Findings and caveats of the study: After one year, T-cell counts and TCRbeta diversity mostly came from new T cells. The study reportedly traced alpha-beta T cells about two months after transplant to several hundred expanded graft clones. At day 60, the high TCRbeta diversity found in some patients originated from recipient T cells and thymic progenitors that had survived.

The TCRbeta library was prepared with unique molecular identifiers. Each CDR3 protein gets one entry after TCRdb re-called the PCR reads with MiXCR. Of around 300,000 distinct CDR3 sequences in the sample, less than 9.5% were seen once. Source: peripheral blood, taken 360 days after TCRalphabeta/CD19-depleted stem cell transplant. The sequence was collected from a female patient aged 2-10 years who had a stem cell transplant for Fanconi anemia, so the T cells may come from the graft donor. The gene calls are TRBV12-3 or TRBV12-4 and TRBJ2-1; D is possibly TRBD2 (6 bases). CDR3 coding DNA: TGTGCCAGCTCCGGGACTTCTTACAATGAGCAGTTCTTC. Protein: CASSGTSYNEQFF.